This note documents a single T cell receptor beta chain sequence. This could be a read error, since a much larger clone is one nucleotide away. The germline CDR1 and CDR2 sequences are DFQATT and SNEGSKA (reference sequence). This CDR3 is built from 14 residues. This entry comes from a study of blood T cells in healthy people across ages. A sample-barcoded 5' primer and a J-beta primer mix were used in a second PCR of roughly 7 to 12 cycles. TCRdb re-analysed the 5' RACE reads in MiXCR, keeping a single row per CDR3 protein. The repertoire consists of 900,000 to 950,000 distinct CDR3 sequences, with about 27% occurring once and the leading ten covering roughly 10%. The same sample was also used in a study of T cells of mothers and their children. That report adds: Biologically related mothers and children overlapped slightly more than unrelated pairs, a non-significant difference.

Sequencing input: blood. The chain couples TRBV20-1 to TRBJ2-5; 9 bases line up with TRBD2. The origin of this receptor is a woman in her thirties or forties in good health. DNA for the CDR3: TGCGGTGCTAGAGCGACTAGCGGTATAGAGACCCAGTACTTC. Encoded protein: CGARATSGIETQYF.